Presented here are 26 T cell receptor beta chains from one specimen sequenced in a study of post-analysis software for immune sequencing data. Unique molecular identifiers were carried by the TCR beta cDNA libraries. Each CDR3 protein is one row after TCRdb ran MiXCR on the PCR reads. The sample lists roughly 620,000 distinct CDR3 sequences; 44% were seen once. The antigens of these receptors remain unknown. Study results and caveats: There were five or six TRBV segments more frequent in patients than controls, and TRBV5-6, TRBV5-1 and TRBV20-1 were among them.

Source material: blood. The receptors stem from a girl aged 5 to 17 with multiple sclerosis.

The rearrangement links TRBV10-3 to TRBJ1-5; D perhaps matches TRBD1 (6 bases). The germline V gene has CDR1 ENHRY and CDR2 SYGVKD. The CDR3 is 15 amino acids. Trimming cost V 0 bases and J 5 bases, with 11 bases left between them. CDR3 loop: CAISESSGAHQPQHF. CDR3 DNA sequence: TGTGCCATCAGTGAGTCCTCAGGGGCTCATCAGCCCCAGCATTTT.

The chain carries TRBV5-1 and TRBJ1-6, with D perhaps matching TRBD1 (6 bases). The CDR3 is 16 amino acids. Trimming stripped 0 bases from V and 3 bases from J, with 10 bases between. In germline, CDR1 is SGHRS, CDR2 YFSETQ. CDR3 loop: CASSLDGQLYNSPLHF. The CDR3 nucleotides are TGCGCCAGCAGCTTGGATGGACAGCTCTATAATTCACCCCTCCACTTT. Based on the CDR3 plus reference TRBV5-1 and TRBJ1-6, the full variable domain is KAGVTQTPRYLIKTRGQQVTLSCSPISGHRSVSWYQQTPGQGLQFLFEYFSETQRNKGNFPGRFSGRQFSNSRSEMNVSTLELGDSALYLCASSLDGQLYNSPLHFGNGTRLTVT.

This clonotype was seen a few times. The CDR3 nucleotides read TGTGCCAGCAGAGAACGTGGAGATACGCAGTATTTT. Translation gives CASRERGDTQYF. The V gene is TRBV13, the J gene TRBJ2-3; D remains unclear. CDR1 PRHDT and CDR2 FYEKMQ come from the germline V gene (reference sequence). The length of the CDR3 is 12 residues. V was pared by 6 bases and J by 5 bases, with 9 bases between.

This chain uses TRBV12-3 or TRBV12-4 with TRBJ2-5; 9 bases are shared with TRBD1. After removal of 5 bases from V and 12 bases from J, the junction contained 7 bases not matched to a gene. CDR3 length equals 12 residues. The CDR3 protein is CASSGGQGSKYF. The CDR3 DNA reads as TGTGCCAGCAGTGGGGGACAGGGCAGTAAGTACTTC.

In its sample, this clonotype was seen a few times. The V call is TRBV5-1, the J call TRBJ2-1; possibly TRBD1 or TRBD2 for D (5 bases each). The CDR3 runs 15 residues. V was shortened by 0 bases and J by 8 bases, with 15 bases between the two germline ends. Germline V gene data show CDR1 as SGHRS and CDR2 as YFSETQ. CDR3 in DNA: TGCGCCAGCAGCTTGGGGGACCCGAGCTTCGATGAGCAGTTCTTC. Its protein is CASSLGDPSFDEQFF. The variable domain in full, completed from reference TRBV5-1 and TRBJ2-1, reads KAGVTQTPRYLIKTRGQQVTLSCSPISGHRSVSWYQQTPGQGLQFLFEYFSETQRNKGNFPGRFSGRQFSNSRSEMNVSTLELGDSALYLCASSLGDPSFDEQFFGPGTRLTVL.

The CDR3 sequence is CSVTGEGPREQYF. CDR3 nucleotide sequence: TGCAGTGTCACGGGGGAGGGTCCAAGAGAGCAGTACTTC. V and J are TRBV20-1 and TRBJ2-7; TRBD2 matches at 7 bases. J was trimmed by 7 bases and V by 7 bases; bases with no gene match: 13. Germline V gives CDR1 DFQATT, CDR2 SNEGSKA (reference sequence). This CDR3 is built from 13 residues.

This clonotype has more than one count but fewer than ten. The chain has TRBV20-1 and TRBJ1-1; D ambiguous. The CDR3 sequence is 14 residues long. Germline V CDR1 and CDR2: DFQATT, SNEGSKA (reference sequence). The V gene lost 1 base and the J gene lost 8 bases, with 17 bases spanning the gap. CDR3 sequence (DNA): TGCAGTGCTAGAGGCCGAAGGTCCCTATGGGAAGCTTTCTTT. Translation gives CSARGRRSLWEAFF.

The rearrangement joins TRBV6-5 to TRBJ1-2, with TRBD1 identical over 7 bases. The ends lost 6 bases at V and 9 bases at J; junction bases unmatched: 13. Germline V gives CDR1 MNHEY, CDR2 SVGAGI. CDR3 length: 14 amino acids. As DNA, the CDR3 is TGTGCCAGCAGCCATCCATCTCAAGGGGGCCGCTACACCTTC. It encodes CASSHPSQGGRYTF.

This clonotype was seen more than once but under ten times. The rearrangement joins TRBV4-1 to TRBJ2-4; D gene uncertain. The CDR3 runs to 14 residues. The V end was cut by 3 bases, the J end by 1 base, with 7 bases between. Germline assignment: CDR1 MGHRA and CDR2 YSYEKL. The CDR3 protein is CASSHLGAKNIQYF. In DNA form, the CDR3 reads TGCGCCAGCAGCCACTTGGGTGCCAAAAACATTCAGTACTTC.

This clonotype was counted a few times. J is TRBJ2-4 and V is TRBV6-1; D gene unclear. The DNA end lines up better with TRBJ2-7; the J call may be wrong. This CDR3 spans 12 amino acids. Germline-derived CDR1 and CDR2 are MNHNS and SASEGT. CDR3 protein: CASRPANYEQYF. Here the CDR3 DNA reads TGTGCCAGCAGACCGGCGAACTACGAGCAGTACTTC.

The CDR3 DNA is TGTGCCAGCAGTGCCCAGGGGACTAACTATGGCTACACCTTC. Amino acid sequence: CASSAQGTNYGYTF. The V gene is TRBV2, the J gene TRBJ1-2, with D tentatively TRBD1 (6 bases). Germline V gene sequence: CDR1 SNHLY, CDR2 FYNNEI. There are 14 residues in the CDR3. The ends were cut back, 4 bases at V and 0 bases at J, with 9 bases in the middle.

The J gene is TRBJ1-1, the V gene TRBV7-8; TRBD1 might be the D (5 bases). The germline V and J ends were trimmed by 4 bases and 3 bases, with 12 bases remaining between them. Germline V CDR1 and CDR2: SGHVS, FQNEAQ. There are 14 residues in the CDR3. In DNA, the CDR3 is TGTGCCAGCAGCTACGGGGACGGTTACACTGAAGCTTTCTTT. This codes for CASSYGDGYTEAFF.

The chain is built from TRBV12-3 or TRBV12-4 and TRBJ2-2; possibly TRBD1 or TRBD2 for D (5 bases each). The CDR3 totals 15 residues. Between the trimmed V and J ends, which lost 1 base and 1 base, there was a span of 7 bases. CDR3 sequence: CASSLGGMNTGELFF. The CDR3 nucleotides read TGTGCCAGCAGTTTAGGGGGGATGAACACCGGGGAGCTGTTTTTT.

This rearrangement joins TRBV20-1 to TRBJ2-1; no clear D gene. The V end was cut by 0 bases, the J end by 0 bases, with 18 bases between. Per germline, CDR1 DFQATT and CDR2 SNEGSKA (reference sequence). The CDR3 extends over 18 amino acids. The CDR3 reads CSARDPSLRSSSYNEQFF. DNA of the CDR3: TGCAGTGCTAGAGATCCGTCCCTCAGGTCGAGCTCCTACAATGAGCAGTTCTTC.

The chain employs TRBV29-1 and TRBJ1-1, with 7 bases aligning to TRBD1. J lost 2 bases, V lost 8 bases, and 8 bases had no gene match. The CDR3 is 13 amino acids. Germline values: CDR1 SQVTM, CDR2 ANQGSEA. The CDR3 loop is CSHGGTVNTEAFF. CDR3 nucleotides: TGCAGCCATGGGGGGACAGTCAACACTGAAGCTTTCTTT.

This chain links TRBV4-1 with TRBJ2-3, with D unresolved. The length of the CDR3 is 13 residues. Germline V gives CDR1 MGHRA, CDR2 YSYEKL. The V end was cut by 1 base, the J end by 4 bases, with 6 bases between. The CDR3 region is CASSQGTADTQYF. CDR3 nucleotide sequence: TGCGCCAGCAGCCAAGGAACAGCAGATACGCAGTATTTT.

A word on this clonotype: With a much larger clone just one base away, this may be a read error. This chain links TRBV6-5 with TRBJ1-2; no clear D gene. Germline CDR1 reads MNHEY; CDR2 reads SVGAGI. The CDR3 is 11 residues long. Trimming took 2 bases from V and 6 from J, leaving 4 bases between them. The CDR3: CASSYGHGYTF. The CDR3 region has the DNA TGTGCCAGCAGTTACGGCCATGGCTACACCTTC.

The chain joins TRBV6-6 to TRBJ2-3, with TRBD2 matching 14 bases. The trim removed 6 bases at V and 5 bases at J, leaving 1 base unmatched. The CDR3 extends over 14 amino acids. Germline loops: CDR1 MNHNY, CDR2 SVGAGI (reference sequence). CDR3 in amino acids: CASSGTSGRDTQYF. The CDR3 DNA is TGTGCCAGCAGCGGGACTAGCGGGAGAGATACGCAGTATTTT.

This clonotype has just a few counts. The gene calls are TRBV7-9 and TRBJ2-1; maybe TRBD2 (6 bases). Trimming pared 9 bases from V and 0 bases from J, leaving 21 bases between. The CDR3 extends over 17 amino acids. Germline-derived CDR1 and CDR2 are SEHNR and FQNEAQ (reference sequence). The CDR3, as DNA: TGTGCCAGTCAAGGACGGGGGTACTTAAGCTCCTACAATGAGCAGTTCTTC. It encodes CASQGRGYLSSYNEQFF.

This clonotype turned up a few times. The chain uses TRBV29-1 and TRBJ2-3; weak D call: TRBD1 (6 bases). Per germline, CDR1 SQVTM and CDR2 ANQGSEA. V was pared by 7 bases and J by 3 bases, with 14 bases between. The CDR3 runs to 13 residues. CDR3 amino acids: CSGEGVATDTQYF. CDR3 sequence (DNA): TGCAGCGGTGAGGGGGTAGCGACAGATACGCAGTATTTT.

J is TRBJ2-7 and V is TRBV4-2, with 9 nucleotides matching TRBD1. Germline values: CDR1 LGHNA, CDR2 YNFKEQ. This CDR3 region has 15 residues. With V trimmed by 5 bases and J by 4 bases, 9 bases remained unmatched. The CDR3 bases are TGTGCCAGCAGCACTCAAGGGACAGGGCAATACGAGCAGTACTTC. Translation gives CASSTQGTGQYEQYF.

The rearrangement links TRBV11-3 to TRBJ2-4; D may be TRBD2 (6 bases). Germline V lookup: CDR1 SGHNT, CDR2 YENEEA. Trimming removed 7 bases from V and 2 bases from J, with 12 bases in between. CDR3 length: 14 residues. Here the CDR3 DNA reads TGTGCCAGCACCCCCGGCGGGACCAAAAACATTCAGTACTTC. Its protein is CASTPGGTKNIQYF.

This chain joins TRBV4-1 and TRBJ2-1; TRBD2 matches at 7 bases. The CDR3 loop spans 16 amino acids. V was clipped by 0 bases and J by 6 bases; unmatched bases: 8. The germline V gene encodes CDR1 MGHRA and CDR2 YSYEKL. DNA of the CDR3: TGCGCCAGCAGCCAAGAGGGAACTAGCGCTTCCAATGAGCAGTTCTTC. Its translation is CASSQEGTSASNEQFF.

The chain couples TRBV4-2 to TRBJ2-4; D may be TRBD1 or TRBD2 (5 bases each). The germline gives CDR1 LGHNA, CDR2 YNFKEQ. V dropped 4 bases and J dropped 15 bases, with 13 bases sitting between them. This CDR3 contains 11 residues. CDR3: CASSPGTLRYF. The CDR3 region has the DNA TGTGCCAGCAGCCCTGGGACCCTACGGTACTTC.

This clonotype was recorded a few times. The J gene is TRBJ2-1, the V gene TRBV20-1, with TRBD2 matching 10 bases. CDR1 is DFQATT and CDR2 is SNEGSKA in the germline V gene (reference sequence). The CDR3 runs 15 residues. V gave up 1 base and J gave up 4 bases; unmatched junction bases: 4. The CDR3 nucleotides are TGCAGTGCTAGAGCGACTAGCGGGCTTTACAATGAGCAGTTCTTC. Its translation: CSARATSGLYNEQFF.

CDR3 amino acids: CASSSTVPTYEQYF. The CDR3 region has the DNA TGTGCCAGCAGCTCTACAGTCCCAACCTACGAGCAGTACTTC. The chain has TRBV7-8 and TRBJ2-7; D is uncertain. Germline-derived CDR1 and CDR2 are SGHVS and FQNEAQ. The V gene lost 4 bases and the J gene lost 2 bases, with 12 bases spanning the gap. This CDR3 has 14 amino acids.